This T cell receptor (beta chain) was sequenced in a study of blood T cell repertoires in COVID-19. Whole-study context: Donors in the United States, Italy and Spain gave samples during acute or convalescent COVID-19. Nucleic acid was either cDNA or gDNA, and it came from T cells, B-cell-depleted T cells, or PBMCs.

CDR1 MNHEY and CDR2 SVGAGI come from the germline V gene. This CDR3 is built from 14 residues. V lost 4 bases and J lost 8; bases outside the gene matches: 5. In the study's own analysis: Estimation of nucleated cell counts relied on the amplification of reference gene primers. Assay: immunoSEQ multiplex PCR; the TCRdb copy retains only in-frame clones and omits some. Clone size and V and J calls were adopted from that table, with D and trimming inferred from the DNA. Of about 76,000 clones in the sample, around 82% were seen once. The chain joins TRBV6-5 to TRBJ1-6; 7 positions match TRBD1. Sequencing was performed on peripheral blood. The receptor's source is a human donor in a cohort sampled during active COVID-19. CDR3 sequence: CASSSTGPDSPLHF. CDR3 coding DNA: TGTGCCAGCAGTTCGACAGGGCCTGATTCACCCCTCCACTTT.